Listed here is a single TCR beta chain. Sequencing used immunoSEQ multiplex PCR; TCRdb keeps in-frame clones, though not all of them. The sample records over 650,000 clones, 87% being singletons. These data are taken from a study of shared T cell receptors in the human thymus. The germline V gene encodes CDR1 LNHDA and CDR2 SQIVND (reference sequence). V was pared by 1 base and J by 5 bases, with 17 bases between. The CDR3 extends over 16 amino acids. These data are also associated with another study on human thymus T cells. That source notes: Healthy Finnish infants having corrective surgery for congenital heart defects served as donors. Thymus was obtained from resections taken during corrective heart surgery. In thymic and blood repertoires alike, V and J usage looked biased. In unrelated individuals, thymic repertoires overlapped highly, according to related research.

This receptor was taken from a boy younger than two with a congenital heart defect. The material sequenced was thymocytes. V gene TRBV19 combines with J gene TRBJ2-5; D is possibly TRBD2 (6 bases). DNA of the CDR3: TGTGCCAGTAGTATAGCCCTGACTAGGGGAACGGAGACCCAGTACTTC. Amino acid sequence: CASSIALTRGTETQYF.